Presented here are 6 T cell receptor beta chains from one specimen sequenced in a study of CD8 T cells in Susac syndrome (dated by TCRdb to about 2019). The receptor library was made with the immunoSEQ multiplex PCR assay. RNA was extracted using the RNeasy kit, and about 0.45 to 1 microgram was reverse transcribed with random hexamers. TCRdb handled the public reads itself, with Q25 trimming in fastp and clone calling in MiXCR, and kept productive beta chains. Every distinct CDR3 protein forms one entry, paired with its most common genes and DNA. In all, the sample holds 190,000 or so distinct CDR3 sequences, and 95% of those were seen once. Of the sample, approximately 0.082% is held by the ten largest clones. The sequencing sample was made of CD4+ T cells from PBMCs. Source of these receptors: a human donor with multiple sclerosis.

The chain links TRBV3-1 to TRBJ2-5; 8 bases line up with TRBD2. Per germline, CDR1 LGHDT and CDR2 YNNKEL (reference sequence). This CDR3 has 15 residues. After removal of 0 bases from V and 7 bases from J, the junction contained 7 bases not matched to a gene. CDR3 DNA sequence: TGTGCCAGCAGCCAAGATTTGCCGGCGGGGGGGACCCAGTACTTC. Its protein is CASSQDLPAGGTQYF.

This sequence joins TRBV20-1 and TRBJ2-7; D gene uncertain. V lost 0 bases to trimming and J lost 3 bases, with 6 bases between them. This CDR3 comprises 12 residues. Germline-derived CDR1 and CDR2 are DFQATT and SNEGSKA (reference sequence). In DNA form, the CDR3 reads TGCAGTGCTAGAGAACTGCGCTACGAGCAGTACTTC. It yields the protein CSARELRYEQYF.

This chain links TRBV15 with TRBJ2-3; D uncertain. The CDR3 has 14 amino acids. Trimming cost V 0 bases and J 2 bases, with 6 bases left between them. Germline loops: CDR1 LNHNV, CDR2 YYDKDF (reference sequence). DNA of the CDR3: TGTGCCACCAGCAGAGAACAGAACACAGATACGCAGTATTTT. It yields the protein CATSREQNTDTQYF.

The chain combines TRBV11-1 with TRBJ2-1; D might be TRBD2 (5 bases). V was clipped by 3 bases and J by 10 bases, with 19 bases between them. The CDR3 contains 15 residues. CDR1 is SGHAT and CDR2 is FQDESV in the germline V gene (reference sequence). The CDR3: CASSFHPVGGAEQFF. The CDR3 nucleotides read TGTGCCAGCAGCTTTCACCCAGTAGGAGGAGCGGAGCAGTTCTTC.

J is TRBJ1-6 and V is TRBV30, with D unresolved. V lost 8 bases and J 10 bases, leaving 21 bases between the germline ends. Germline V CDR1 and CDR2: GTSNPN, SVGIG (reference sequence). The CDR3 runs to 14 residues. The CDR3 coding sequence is TGTGCCAGTAGCCCGAACTTAAGTACATCACCCCTCCACTTT. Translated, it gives CASSPNLSTSPLHF.

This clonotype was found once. The CDR3: CASSRSGTGNTGQPQHF. The CDR3 coding sequence is TGCGCCAGCAGTCGGAGTGGGACAGGGAATACAGGTCAGCCCCAGCATTTT. The J gene is TRBJ1-5, the V gene TRBV23-1, with 9 bases fitting TRBD1. TRBV23-1 is sorted into the ORF group, with uncertain function. CDR3 length: 17 residues. V dropped 4 bases and J dropped 6; count of bases not matched to a gene: 13.